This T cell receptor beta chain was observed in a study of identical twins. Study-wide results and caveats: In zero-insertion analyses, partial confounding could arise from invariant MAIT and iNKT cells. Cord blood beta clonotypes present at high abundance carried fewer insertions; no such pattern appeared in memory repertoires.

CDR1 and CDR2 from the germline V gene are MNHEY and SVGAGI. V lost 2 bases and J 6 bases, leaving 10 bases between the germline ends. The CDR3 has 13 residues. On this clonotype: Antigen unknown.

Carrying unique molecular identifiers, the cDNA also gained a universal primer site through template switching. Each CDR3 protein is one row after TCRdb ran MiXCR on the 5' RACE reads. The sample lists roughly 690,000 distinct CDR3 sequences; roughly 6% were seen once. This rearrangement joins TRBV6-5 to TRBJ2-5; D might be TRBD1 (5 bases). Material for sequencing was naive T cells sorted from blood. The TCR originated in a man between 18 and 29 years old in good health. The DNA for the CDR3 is TGTGCCAGCAGTTACGACAGTGGGCAGACCCAGTACTTC. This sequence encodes CASSYDSGQTQYF.